This paragraph covers one T cell receptor beta chain sequence. Antigen specificity is unknown. This CDR3 is built from 19 residues. J lost 5 bases, V lost 3 bases, and 13 bases had no gene match. CDR1 and CDR2 from the germline V gene are SGHTA and FQGNSA. Primers for the PCR totalled 60 Vbeta and 13 Jbeta. The protocol was immunoSEQ multiplex PCR, while the TCRdb copy is restricted to in-frame clones and leaves out a portion. This table has 95,000 or so clones, 81% appearing once. The data derive from a study of cytomegalovirus exposure and HLA in healthy donors. Regarding the study as a whole: Highly shared sequence variants in one cluster were likely a sequencing artifact.

The source is a woman between 65 and 79 years old in good health and CMV-seropositive. This chain joins TRBV7-2 and TRBJ2-3; 14 nucleotides match TRBD2. The sample taken for sequencing was PBMCs. The CDR3 DNA follows: TGTGCCAGCAGCTTCGGACTAGCGGGAGGAGCCTCGCGGGAAGATACGCAGTATTTT. Amino acids: CASSFGLAGGASREDTQYF.